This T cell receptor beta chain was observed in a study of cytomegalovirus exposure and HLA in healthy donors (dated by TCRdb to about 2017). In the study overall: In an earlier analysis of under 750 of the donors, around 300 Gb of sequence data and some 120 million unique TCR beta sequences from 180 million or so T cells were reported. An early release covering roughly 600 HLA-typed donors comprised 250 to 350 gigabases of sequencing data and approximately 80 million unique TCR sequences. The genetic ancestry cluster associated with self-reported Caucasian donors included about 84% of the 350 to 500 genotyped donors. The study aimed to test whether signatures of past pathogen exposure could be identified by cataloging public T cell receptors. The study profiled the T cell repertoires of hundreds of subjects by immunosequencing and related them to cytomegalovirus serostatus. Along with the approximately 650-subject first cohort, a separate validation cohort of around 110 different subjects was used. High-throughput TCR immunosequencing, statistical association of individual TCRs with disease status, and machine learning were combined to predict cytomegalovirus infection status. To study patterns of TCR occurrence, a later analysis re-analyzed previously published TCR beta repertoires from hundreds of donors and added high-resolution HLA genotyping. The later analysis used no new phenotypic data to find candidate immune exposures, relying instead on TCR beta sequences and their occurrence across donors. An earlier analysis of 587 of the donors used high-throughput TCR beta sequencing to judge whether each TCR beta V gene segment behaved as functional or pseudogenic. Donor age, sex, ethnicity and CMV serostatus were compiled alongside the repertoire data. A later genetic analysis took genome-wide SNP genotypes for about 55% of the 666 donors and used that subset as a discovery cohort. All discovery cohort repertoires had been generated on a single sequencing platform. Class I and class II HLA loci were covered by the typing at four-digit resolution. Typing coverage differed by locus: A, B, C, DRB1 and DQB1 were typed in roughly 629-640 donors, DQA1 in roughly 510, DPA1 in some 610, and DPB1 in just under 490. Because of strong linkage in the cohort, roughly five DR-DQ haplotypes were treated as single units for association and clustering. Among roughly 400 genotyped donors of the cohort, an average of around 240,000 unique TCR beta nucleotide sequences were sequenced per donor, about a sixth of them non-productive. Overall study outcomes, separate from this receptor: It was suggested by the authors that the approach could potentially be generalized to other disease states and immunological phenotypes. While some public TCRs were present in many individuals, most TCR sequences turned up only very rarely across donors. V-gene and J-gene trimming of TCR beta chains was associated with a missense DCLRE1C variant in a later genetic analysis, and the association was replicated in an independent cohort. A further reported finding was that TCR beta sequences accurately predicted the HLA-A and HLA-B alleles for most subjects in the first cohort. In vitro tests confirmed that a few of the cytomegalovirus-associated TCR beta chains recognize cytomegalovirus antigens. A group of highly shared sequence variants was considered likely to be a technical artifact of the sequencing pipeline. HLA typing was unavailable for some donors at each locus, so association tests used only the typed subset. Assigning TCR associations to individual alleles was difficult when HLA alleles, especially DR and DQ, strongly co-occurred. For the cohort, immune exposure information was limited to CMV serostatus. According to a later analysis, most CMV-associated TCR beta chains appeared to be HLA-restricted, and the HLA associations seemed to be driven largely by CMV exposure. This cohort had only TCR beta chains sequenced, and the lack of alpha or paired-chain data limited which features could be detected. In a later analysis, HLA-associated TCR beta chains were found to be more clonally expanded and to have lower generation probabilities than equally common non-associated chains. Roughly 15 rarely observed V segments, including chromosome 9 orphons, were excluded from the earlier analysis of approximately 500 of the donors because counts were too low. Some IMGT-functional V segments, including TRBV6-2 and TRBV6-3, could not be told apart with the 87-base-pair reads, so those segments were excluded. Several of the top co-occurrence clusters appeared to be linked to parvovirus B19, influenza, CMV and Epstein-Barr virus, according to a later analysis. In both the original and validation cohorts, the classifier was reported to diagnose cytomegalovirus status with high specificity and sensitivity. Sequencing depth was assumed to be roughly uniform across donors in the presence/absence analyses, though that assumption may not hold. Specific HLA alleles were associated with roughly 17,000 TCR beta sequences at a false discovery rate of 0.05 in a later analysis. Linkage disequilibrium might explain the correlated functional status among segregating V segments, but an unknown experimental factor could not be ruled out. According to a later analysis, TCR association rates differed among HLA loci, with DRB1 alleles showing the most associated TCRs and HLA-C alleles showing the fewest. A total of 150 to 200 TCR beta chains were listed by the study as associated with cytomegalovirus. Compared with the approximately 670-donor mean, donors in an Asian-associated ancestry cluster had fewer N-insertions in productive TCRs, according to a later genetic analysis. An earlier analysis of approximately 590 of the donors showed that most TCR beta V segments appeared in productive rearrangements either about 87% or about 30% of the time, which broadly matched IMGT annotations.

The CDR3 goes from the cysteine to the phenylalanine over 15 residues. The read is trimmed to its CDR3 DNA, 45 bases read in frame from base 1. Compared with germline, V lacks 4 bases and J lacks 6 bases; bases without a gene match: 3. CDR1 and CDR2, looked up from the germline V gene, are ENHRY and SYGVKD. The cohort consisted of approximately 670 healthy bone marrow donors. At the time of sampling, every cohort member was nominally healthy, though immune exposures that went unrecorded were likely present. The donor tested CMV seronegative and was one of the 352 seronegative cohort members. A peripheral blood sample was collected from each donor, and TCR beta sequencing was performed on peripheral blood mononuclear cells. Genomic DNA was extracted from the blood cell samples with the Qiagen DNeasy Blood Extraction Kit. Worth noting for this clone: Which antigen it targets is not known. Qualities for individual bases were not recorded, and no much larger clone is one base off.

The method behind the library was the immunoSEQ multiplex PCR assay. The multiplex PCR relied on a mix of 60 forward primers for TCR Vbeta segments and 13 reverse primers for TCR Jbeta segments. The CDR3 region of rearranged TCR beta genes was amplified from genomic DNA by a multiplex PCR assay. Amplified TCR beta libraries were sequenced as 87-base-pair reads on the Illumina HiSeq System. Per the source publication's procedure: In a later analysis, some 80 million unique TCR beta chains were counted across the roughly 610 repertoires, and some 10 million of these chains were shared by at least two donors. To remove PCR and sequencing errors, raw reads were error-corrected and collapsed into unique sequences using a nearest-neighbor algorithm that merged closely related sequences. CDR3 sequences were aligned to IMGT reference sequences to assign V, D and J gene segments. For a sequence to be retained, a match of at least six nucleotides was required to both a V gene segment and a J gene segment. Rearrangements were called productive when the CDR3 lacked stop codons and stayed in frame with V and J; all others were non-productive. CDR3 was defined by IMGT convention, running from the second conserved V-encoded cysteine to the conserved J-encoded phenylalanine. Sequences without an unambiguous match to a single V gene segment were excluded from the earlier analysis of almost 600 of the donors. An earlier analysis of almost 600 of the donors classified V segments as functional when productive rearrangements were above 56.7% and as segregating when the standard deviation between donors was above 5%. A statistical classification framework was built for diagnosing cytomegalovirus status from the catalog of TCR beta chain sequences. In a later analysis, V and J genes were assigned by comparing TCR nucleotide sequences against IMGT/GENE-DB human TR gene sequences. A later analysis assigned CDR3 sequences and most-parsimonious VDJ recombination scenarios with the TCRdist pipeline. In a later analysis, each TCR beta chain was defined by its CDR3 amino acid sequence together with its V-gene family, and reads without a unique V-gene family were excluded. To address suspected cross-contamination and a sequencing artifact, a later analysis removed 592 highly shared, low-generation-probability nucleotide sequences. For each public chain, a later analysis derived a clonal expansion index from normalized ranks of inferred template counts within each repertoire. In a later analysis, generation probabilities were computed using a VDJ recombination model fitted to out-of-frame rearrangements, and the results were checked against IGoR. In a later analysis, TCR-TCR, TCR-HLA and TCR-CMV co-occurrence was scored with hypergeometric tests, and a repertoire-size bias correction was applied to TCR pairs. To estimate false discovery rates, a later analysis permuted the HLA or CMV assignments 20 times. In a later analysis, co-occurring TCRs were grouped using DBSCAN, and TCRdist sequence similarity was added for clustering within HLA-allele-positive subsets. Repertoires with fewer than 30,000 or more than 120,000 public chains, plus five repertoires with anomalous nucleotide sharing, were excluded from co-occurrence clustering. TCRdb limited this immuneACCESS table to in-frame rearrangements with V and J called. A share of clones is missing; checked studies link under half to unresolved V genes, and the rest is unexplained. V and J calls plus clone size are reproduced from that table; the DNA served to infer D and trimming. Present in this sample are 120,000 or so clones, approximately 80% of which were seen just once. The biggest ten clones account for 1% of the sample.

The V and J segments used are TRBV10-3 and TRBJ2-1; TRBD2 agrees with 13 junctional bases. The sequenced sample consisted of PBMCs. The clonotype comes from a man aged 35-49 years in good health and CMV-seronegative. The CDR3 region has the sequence CAISVTSGGGNEQFF. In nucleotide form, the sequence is TGTGCCATCAGTGTCACTAGCGGGGGGGGCAATGAGCAGTTCTTC.